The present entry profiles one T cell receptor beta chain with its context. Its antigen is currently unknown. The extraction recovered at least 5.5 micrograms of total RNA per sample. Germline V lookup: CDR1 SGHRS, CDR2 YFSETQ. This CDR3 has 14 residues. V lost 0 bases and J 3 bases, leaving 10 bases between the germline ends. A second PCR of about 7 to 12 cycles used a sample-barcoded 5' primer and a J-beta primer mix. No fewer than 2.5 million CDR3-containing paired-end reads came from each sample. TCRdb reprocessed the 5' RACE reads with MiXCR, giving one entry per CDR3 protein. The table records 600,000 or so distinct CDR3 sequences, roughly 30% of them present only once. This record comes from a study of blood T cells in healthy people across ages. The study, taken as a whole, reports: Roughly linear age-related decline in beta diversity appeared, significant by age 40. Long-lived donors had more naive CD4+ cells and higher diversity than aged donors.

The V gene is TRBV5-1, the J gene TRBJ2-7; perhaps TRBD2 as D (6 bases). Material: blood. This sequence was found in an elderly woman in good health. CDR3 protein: CASSLEVGGYEQYF. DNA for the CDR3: TGCGCCAGCAGCTTGGAGGTGGGAGGCTACGAGCAGTACTTC.